This paragraph reports one TCR beta chain. The CDR3 is 13 residues long. With 8 bases removed from V and 0 bases from J, the gap between germline ends came to 13 bases. CDR1 is SQVTM and CDR2 is ANQGSEA in the germline V gene. Sequencing was performed with immunoSEQ multiplex PCR; in TCRdb, only in-frame clones are kept and a portion is missing. The top ten hold 3.4% of the sample, which has under 150,000 clones, about 91% seen once. The sample originates from a study of control samples from healthy donors and cancer patients. The chain uses TRBV29-1 and TRBJ1-2; D is unresolved. The sequence was collected from a middle-aged man in good health. What was sequenced was blood. This CDR3 is CSTPGEANYGYTF. DNA of the CDR3: TGCAGCACACCCGGGGAGGCTAACTATGGCTACACCTTC.